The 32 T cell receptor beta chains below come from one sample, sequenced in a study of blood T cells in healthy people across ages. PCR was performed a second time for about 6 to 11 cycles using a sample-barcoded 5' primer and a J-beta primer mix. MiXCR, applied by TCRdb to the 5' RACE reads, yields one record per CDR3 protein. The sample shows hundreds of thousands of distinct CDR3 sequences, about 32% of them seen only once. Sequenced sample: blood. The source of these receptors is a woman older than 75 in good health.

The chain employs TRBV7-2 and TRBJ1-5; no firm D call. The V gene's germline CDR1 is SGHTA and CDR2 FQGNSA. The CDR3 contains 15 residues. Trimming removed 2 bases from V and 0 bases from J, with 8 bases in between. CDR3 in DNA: TGTGCCAGCAGCTTATTCGGGAATAGCAATCAGCCCCAGCATTTT. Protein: CASSLFGNSNQPQHF.

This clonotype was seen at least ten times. The CDR3 region is CATVARLSVGETQYF. As DNA, the CDR3 is TGTGCCACCGTAGCCCGACTTTCGGTGGGGGAGACCCAGTACTTC. V and J are TRBV2 and TRBJ2-5; no reliable D call. Germline assignment: CDR1 SNHLY and CDR2 FYNNEI. V was cut by 10 bases and J by 5 bases, with 23 bases left in between. CDR3 length: 15 residues.

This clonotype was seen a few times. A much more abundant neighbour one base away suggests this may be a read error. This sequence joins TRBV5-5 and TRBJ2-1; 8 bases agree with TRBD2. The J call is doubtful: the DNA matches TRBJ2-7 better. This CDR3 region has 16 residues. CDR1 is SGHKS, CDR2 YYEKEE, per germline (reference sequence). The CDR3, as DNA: TGTGCCAGCAGCGACGACAGGACTAGCTCCTACAATGAGCAGTACTTC. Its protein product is CASSDDRTSSYNEQYF.

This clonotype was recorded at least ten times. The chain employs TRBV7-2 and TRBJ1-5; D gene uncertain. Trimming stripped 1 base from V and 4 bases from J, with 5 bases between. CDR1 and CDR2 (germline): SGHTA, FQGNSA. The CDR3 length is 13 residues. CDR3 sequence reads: CASSLDWNQPQHF. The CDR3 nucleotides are TGTGCCAGCAGCTTAGACTGGAATCAGCCCCAGCATTTT.

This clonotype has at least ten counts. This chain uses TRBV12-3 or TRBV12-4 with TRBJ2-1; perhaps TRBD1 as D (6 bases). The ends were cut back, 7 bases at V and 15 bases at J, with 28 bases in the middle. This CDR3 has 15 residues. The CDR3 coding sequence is TGTGCCAGCACTCGTGGGCTTGGGGGCGATTCTCTCCCGTTCTTC. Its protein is CASTRGLGGDSLPFF.

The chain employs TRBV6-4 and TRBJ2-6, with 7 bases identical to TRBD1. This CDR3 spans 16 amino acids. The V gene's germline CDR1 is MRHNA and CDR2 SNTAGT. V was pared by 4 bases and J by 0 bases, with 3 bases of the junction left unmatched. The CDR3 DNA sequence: TGTGCCAGCAGTGGGACAGGCCCCTCTGGGGCCAACGTCCTGACTTTC. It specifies CASSGTGPSGANVLTF.

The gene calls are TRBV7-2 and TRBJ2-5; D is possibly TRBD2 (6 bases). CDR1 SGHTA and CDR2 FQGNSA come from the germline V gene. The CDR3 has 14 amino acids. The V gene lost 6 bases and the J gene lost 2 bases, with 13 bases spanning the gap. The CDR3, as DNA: TGTGCCAGCAGTTTCGGACTAAATCAAGAGACCCAGTACTTC. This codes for CASSFGLNQETQYF. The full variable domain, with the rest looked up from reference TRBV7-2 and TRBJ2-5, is GAGVSQSPSNKVTEKGKDVELRCDPISGHTALYWYRQSLGQGLEFLIYFQGNSAPDKSGLPSDRFSAERTGGSVSTLTIQRTQQEDSAVYLCASSFGLNQETQYFGPGTRLLVL.

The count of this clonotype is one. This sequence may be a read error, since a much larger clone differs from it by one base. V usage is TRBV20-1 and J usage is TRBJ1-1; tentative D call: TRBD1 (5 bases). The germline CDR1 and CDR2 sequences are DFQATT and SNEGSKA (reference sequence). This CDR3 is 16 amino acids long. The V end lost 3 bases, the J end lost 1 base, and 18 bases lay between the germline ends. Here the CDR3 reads CSASPFTGVTNTEAFF. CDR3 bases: TGCAGTGCTAGTCCCTTTACGGGGGTCACGAACACTGAAGCTTTCTTT.

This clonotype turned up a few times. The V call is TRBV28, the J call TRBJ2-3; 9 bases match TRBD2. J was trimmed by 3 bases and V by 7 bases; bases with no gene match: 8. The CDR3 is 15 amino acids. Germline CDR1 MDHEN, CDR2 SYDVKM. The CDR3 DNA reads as TGTGCCAGCACTCGCGGGGGGGCGAGGACAGATACGCAGTATTTT. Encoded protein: CASTRGGARTDTQYF.

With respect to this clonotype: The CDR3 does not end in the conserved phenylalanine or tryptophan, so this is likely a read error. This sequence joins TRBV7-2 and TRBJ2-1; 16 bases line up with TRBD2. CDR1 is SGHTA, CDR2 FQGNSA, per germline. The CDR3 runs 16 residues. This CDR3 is CASSWGLAGGPDEQFV. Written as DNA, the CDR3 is TGTGCTAGCAGCTGGGGACTAGCGGGGGGGCCCGATGAGCAGTTCGTC.

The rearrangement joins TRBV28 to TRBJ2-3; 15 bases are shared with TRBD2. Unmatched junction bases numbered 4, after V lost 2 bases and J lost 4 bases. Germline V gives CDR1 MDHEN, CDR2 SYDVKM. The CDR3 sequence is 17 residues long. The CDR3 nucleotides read TGTGCCAGCAGTTTAAGGACTAGCGGGAGGGGTGCAGATACGCAGTATTTT. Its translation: CASSLRTSGRGADTQYF.

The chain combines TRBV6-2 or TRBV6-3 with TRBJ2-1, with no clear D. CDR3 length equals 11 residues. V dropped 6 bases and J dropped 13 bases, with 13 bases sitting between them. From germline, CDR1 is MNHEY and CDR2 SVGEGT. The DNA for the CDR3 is TGTGCCAGCAGCCCTGAAGAGACCCAGTTCTTC. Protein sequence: CASSPEETQFF.

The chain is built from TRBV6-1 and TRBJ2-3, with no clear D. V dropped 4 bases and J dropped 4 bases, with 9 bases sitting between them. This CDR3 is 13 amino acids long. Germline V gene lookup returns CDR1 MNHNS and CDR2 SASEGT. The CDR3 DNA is TGTGCCAGCAGTGGTAGGTCCCCAGATACGCAGTATTTT. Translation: CASSGRSPDTQYF.

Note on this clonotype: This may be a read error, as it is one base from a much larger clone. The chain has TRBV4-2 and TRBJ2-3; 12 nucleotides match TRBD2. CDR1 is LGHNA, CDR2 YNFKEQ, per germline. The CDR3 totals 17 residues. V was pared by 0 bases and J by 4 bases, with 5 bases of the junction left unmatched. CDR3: CASSQELAGGGADTQYF. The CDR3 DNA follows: TGTGCCAGCAGCCAAGAACTAGCGGGGGGCGGGGCAGATACGCAGTATTTT.

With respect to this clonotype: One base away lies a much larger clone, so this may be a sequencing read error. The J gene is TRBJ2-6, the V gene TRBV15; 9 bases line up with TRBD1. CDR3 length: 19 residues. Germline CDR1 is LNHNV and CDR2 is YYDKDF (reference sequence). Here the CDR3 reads CASSRDRRDRDPGANVLTF. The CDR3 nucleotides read TGTGCCTCCAGCAGAGATCGCCGGGACAGGGACCCTGGGGCCAACGTCCTGACTTTC. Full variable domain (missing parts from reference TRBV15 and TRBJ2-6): DAMVIQNPRYQVTQFGKPVTLSCSQTLNHNVMYWYQQKSSQAPKLLFHYYDKDFNNEADTPDNFQSRRPNTSFCFLDIRSPGLGDTAMYLCASSRDRRDRDPGANVLTFGAGSRLTVL.

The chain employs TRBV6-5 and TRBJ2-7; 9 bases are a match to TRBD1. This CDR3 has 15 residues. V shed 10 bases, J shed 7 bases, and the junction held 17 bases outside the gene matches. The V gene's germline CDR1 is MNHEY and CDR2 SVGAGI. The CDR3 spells CATRQGDVCISEQYF. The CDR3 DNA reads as TGTGCCACCAGACAGGGGGACGTTTGCATTAGTGAGCAGTACTTC.

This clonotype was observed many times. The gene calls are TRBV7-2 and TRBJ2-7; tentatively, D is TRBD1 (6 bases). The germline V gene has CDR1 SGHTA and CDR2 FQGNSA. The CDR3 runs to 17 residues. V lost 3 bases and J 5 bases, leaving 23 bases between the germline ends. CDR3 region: CASSLIAGTPRTNEQYF. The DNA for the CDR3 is TGTGCCAGCAGCTTGATTGCCGGGACACCCCGGACCAACGAGCAGTACTTC.

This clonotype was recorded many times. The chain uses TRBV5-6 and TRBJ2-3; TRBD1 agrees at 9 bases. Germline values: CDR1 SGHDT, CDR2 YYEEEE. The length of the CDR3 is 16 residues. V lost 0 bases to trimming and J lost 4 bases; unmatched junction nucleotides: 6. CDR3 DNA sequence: TGTGCCAGCAGCTTGGTACAGGGGGCTGTTTCAGATACGCAGTATTTT. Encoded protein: CASSLVQGAVSDTQYF. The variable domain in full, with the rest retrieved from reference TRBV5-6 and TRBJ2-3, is DAGVTQSPTHLIKTRGQQVTLRCSPKSGHDTVSWYQQALGQGPQFIFQYYEEEERQRGNFPDRFSGHQFPNYSSELNVNALLLGDSALYLCASSLVQGAVSDTQYFGPGTRLTVL.

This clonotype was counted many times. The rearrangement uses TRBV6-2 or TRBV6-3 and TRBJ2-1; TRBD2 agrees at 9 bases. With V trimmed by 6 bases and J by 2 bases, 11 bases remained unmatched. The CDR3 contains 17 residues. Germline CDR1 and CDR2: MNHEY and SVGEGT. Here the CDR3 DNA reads TGTGCCAGCAGACCGACCCGGGCGGGAGGGCCCTACAATGAGCAGTTCTTC. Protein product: CASRPTRAGGPYNEQFF.

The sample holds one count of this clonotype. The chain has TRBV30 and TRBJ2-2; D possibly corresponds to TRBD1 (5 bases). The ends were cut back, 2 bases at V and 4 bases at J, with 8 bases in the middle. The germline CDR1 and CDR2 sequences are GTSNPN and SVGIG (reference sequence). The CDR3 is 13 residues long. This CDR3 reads CAWSWGLTGELFF. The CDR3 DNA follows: TGTGCCTGGAGTTGGGGCCTCACCGGGGAGCTGTTTTTT.

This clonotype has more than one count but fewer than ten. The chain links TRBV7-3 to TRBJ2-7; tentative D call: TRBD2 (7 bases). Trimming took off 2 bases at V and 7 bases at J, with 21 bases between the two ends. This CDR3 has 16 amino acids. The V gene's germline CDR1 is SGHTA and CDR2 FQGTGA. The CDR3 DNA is TGTGCCAGCAGCTTACGGCGGGGGCTCACGTCCAATGAGCAGTACTTC. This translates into CASSLRRGLTSNEQYF.

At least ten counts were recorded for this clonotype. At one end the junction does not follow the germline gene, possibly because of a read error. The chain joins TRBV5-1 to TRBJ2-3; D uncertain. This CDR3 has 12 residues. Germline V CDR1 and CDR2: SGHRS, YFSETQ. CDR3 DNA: TGTGCCAGCAGCTTGCGGACGGATACGCAGTATTTT. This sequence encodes CASSLRTDTQYF.

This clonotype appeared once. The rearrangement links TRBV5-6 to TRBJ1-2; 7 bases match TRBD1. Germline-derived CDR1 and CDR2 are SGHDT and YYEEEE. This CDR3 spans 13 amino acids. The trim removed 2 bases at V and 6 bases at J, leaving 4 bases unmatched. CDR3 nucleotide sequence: TGTGCCAGCAGCTTAACCGGGACAGATGGCTACACCTTC. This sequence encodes CASSLTGTDGYTF.

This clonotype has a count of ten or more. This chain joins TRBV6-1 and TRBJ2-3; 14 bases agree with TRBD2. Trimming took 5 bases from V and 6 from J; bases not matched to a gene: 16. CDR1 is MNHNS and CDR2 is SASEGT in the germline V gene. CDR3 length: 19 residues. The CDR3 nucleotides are TGTGCCAGCAGTCGCCGGCGCTCCGGACTAGCGGGGGGTCGCGATACGCAGTATTTT. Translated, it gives CASSRRRSGLAGGRDTQYF.

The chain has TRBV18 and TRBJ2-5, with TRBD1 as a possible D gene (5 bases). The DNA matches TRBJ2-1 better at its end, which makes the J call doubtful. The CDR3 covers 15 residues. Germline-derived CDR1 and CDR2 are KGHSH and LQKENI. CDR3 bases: TGTGCCAGCTCTAGCAGGGATCCGTACCAAGAGACCCAGTTCTTC. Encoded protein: CASSSRDPYQETQFF.

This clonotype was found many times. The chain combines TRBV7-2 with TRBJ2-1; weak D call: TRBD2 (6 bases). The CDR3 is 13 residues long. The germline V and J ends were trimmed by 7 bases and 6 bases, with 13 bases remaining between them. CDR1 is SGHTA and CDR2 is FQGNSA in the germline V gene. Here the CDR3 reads CASTFPGGNEQFF. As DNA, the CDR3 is TGTGCCAGCACGTTCCCCGGGGGCAATGAGCAGTTCTTC. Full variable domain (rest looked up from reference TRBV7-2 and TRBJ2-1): GAGVSQSPSNKVTEKGKDVELRCDPISGHTALYWYRQSLGQGLEFLIYFQGNSAPDKSGLPSDRFSAERTGGSVSTLTIQRTQQEDSAVYLCASTFPGGNEQFFGPGTRLTVL.

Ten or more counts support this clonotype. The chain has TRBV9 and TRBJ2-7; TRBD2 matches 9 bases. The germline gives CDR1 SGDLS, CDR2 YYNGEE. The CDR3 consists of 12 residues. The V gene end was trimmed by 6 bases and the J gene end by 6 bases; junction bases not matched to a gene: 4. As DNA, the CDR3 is TGTGCCAGCAACCGCGGGGGGGCCGAGCAGTACTTC. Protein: CASNRGGAEQYF.

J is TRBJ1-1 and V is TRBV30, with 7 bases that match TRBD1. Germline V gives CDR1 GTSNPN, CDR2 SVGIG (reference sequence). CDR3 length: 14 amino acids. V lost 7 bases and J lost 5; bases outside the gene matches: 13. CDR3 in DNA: TGTGCCTCCAAAACCCGGGACAGATCGACTGAAGCTTTCTTT. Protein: CASKTRDRSTEAFF.

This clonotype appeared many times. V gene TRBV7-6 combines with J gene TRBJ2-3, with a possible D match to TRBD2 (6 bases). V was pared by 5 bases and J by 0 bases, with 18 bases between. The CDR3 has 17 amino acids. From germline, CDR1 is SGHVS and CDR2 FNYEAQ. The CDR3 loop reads CASSRFARDWSTDTQYF. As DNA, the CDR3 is TGTGCCAGCAGCCGGTTCGCCCGGGACTGGAGCACAGATACGCAGTATTTT.

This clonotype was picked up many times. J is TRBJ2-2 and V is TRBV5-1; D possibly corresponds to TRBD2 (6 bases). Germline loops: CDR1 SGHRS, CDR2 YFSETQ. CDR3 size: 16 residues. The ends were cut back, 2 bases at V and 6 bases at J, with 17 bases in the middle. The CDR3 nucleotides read TGCGCCAGCAGCTTCGACGGGGGTCGCCTGGCCGGGGAGCTGTTTTTT. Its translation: CASSFDGGRLAGELFF. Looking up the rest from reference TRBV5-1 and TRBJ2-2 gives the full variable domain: KAGVTQTPRYLIKTRGQQVTLSCSPISGHRSVSWYQQTPGQGLQFLFEYFSETQRNKGNFPGRFSGRQFSNSRSEMNVSTLELGDSALYLCASSFDGGRLAGELFFGEGSRLTVL.

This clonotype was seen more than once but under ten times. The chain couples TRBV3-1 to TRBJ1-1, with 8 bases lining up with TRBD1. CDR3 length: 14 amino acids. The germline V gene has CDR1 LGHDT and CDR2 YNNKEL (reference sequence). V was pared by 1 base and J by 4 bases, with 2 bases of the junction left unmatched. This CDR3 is CASSQAGGSTEAFF. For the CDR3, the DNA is TGTGCCAGCAGCCAAGCAGGGGGCTCCACTGAAGCTTTCTTT.

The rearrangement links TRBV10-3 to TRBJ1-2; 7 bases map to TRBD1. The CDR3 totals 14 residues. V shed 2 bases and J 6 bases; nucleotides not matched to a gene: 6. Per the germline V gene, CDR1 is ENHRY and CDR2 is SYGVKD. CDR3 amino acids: CAISEPDRVHGYTF. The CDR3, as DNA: TGTGCCATCAGTGAGCCCGACAGGGTACATGGCTACACCTTC.